The 13 T cell receptor beta chains in this list originate from one sample, sequenced in a study of shared clonotypes between healthy human individuals (dated by TCRdb to 2018 to 2020). Library generation was performed with the immunoSEQ multiplex PCR assay. TCRdb's version of the immuneACCESS table is confined to in-frame rearrangements and falls short of the full clone set. An unresolved V gene accounts for under half of the shortfall where checked; the remainder is of unknown origin. This sample is represented by 450,000 to 650,000 clones; roughly four fifths of them were singletons. 12% of the sample belongs to the ten largest clones. What was sequenced was PBMCs. The source is a woman in her thirties or forties in good health. Some clones in this sample may be carry-over from other donors' samples.

This chain connects TRBV15 to TRBJ2-7; the D is unclear. The CDR3 contains 14 residues. V was clipped by 0 bases and J by 1 base, with 7 bases between them. Germline CDR1 is LNHNV and CDR2 is YYDKDF (reference sequence). CDR3 in amino acids: CATSRDKQSYEQYF. The CDR3, as DNA: TGTGCCACCAGCAGAGATAAACAGTCCTACGAGCAGTACTTC.

CDR3 DNA: TGTGCCAGCAGCAAAGAGATCTGGGGGAGCGTGACCCAGTACTTC. Residues: CASSKEIWGSVTQYF. The rearrangement joins TRBV11-2 to TRBJ2-5; D possibly matches TRBD1 or TRBD2 (5 bases each). Between the trimmed V and J ends, which lost 5 bases and 7 bases, there was a span of 20 bases. Germline V gene sequence: CDR1 SGHAT, CDR2 FQNNGV. The CDR3 has 15 residues.

The chain couples TRBV27 to TRBJ2-2; a weak D match, TRBD1 (6 bases). The CDR3 runs 15 residues. Looked up from germline, CDR1 is MNHEY and CDR2 is SMNVEV (reference sequence). The ends were cut back, 4 bases at V and 2 bases at J, with 11 bases in the middle. In DNA, the CDR3 is TGTGCCAGCAGTTCCGCGGACAGCAACACCGGGGAGCTGTTTTTT. Its protein product is CASSSADSNTGELFF.

Regarding this clone: The same CDR3 can be traced to other DNA sequences in this sample. This chain uses TRBV7-8 with TRBJ2-2, with 7 nucleotides matching TRBD1. This CDR3 contains 15 residues. J was trimmed by 1 base and V by 4 bases; bases with no gene match: 3. The germline CDR1 and CDR2 sequences are SGHVS and FQNEAQ. The CDR3 coding sequence is TGTGCCAGCAGCTCCGGGACAGAGAACACCGGGGAGCTGTTTTTT. It translates to CASSSGTENTGELFF.

The V and J genes are TRBV6-1 and TRBJ2-7; no clear D gene. Per the germline V gene, CDR1 is MNHNS and CDR2 is SASEGT. This CDR3 has 11 residues. V lost 6 bases to trimming and J lost 4 bases, with 7 bases between them. In DNA form, the CDR3 reads TGTGCCAGCAGGGACCCTTACGAGCAGTACTTC. Translation gives CASRDPYEQYF.

Points on this clone: A read error is likely here: a far larger clone is one base away. Here the CDR3 omits its conserved ending phenylalanine or tryptophan, so a read error is the likely source. The V gene is TRBV30, the J gene TRBJ1-5; unclear D gene. CDR3 length equals 14 residues. CDR1 GTSNPN and CDR2 SVGIG come from the germline V gene (reference sequence). V was pared by 2 bases and J by 2 bases, with 10 bases between. The CDR3: CAWSKGGGNQPQHC. The DNA for the CDR3 is TGTGCCTGGAGTAAAGGCGGGGGCAATCAGCCCCAGCATTGT.

This clone was observed a few times. The same CDR3 is also encoded by other DNA sequences in this sample. CDR3 bases: TGTGCCAGTACCCCTTTAGCGGGTACCACAGATACGCAGTATTTT. It encodes CASTPLAGTTDTQYF. This chain joins TRBV19 and TRBJ2-3; 7 nucleotides line up with TRBD2. The CDR3 is 15 amino acids. V trimming: 7 bases; J trimming: 2 bases; junction bases outside the gene matches: 9. Per the germline V gene, CDR1 is LNHDA and CDR2 is SQIVND (reference sequence).

The genes are TRBV11-2 and TRBJ1-2, with TRBD1 matching 10 bases. Germline CDR1 SGHAT, CDR2 FQNNGV. J gave up 4 bases and V 4 bases, and 6 bases lay outside the gene matches. CDR3 length equals 15 residues. CDR3 bases: TGTGCCAGCAGCTCCCGGGACAGGGGCAGCTATGGCTACACCTTC. The encoded protein is CASSSRDRGSYGYTF.

The rearrangement links TRBV5-8 to TRBJ2-3, with D perhaps TRBD2 (6 bases). Trimming shortened V by 0 bases and J by 0 bases, and 14 bases separated the two germline ends. CDR3 length: 17 amino acids. Per the germline V gene, CDR1 is SGHTS and CDR2 is YDEGEE. CDR3 region: CASSLAGVAESTDTQYF. The CDR3, as DNA: TGTGCCAGCAGCTTGGCCGGAGTAGCGGAAAGCACAGATACGCAGTATTTT.

This clone occurred once. V and J are TRBV6-5 and TRBJ2-7; no clear D. V was trimmed by 0 bases and J by 5 bases, leaving 5 bases between them. Germline lookup yields CDR1 MNHEY and CDR2 SVGAGI. This CDR3 is 12 amino acids long. The CDR3 sequence: CASSYSWDEQYF. The CDR3, as DNA: TGTGCCAGCAGTTACTCCTGGGACGAGCAGTACTTC.

The chain joins TRBV29-1 to TRBJ1-1, with 7 bases fitting TRBD1. This CDR3 contains 13 residues. The germline gives CDR1 SQVTM, CDR2 ANQGSEA. The V segment lost 4 bases and the J segment 4 bases; nucleotides outside the gene matches: 6. CDR3 DNA sequence: TGCAGCGTTGCCCAACGACAGGGCACTGAAGCTTTCTTT. It encodes CSVAQRQGTEAFF.

Concerning this clone: A far larger clone is just one base off, so this is likely a read error. The sample holds other DNA sequences that translate to the same CDR3. The genes are TRBV4-2 and TRBJ2-5; D remains ambiguous. The V gene lost 0 bases and the J gene lost 14 bases, with 22 bases spanning the gap. The CDR3 totals 15 residues. Germline V gene data show CDR1 as LGHNA and CDR2 as YNFKEQ. CDR3: CASSQEGDVSYEQYF. DNA for the CDR3: TGTGCCAGCAGCCAAGAAGGAGATGTATCCTACGAGCAATACTTC.

The chain has TRBV11-3 and TRBJ2-5; TRBD2 is a possible D gene (6 bases). The CDR3 is made up of 16 amino acids. Trimming removed 1 base at V and 2 bases at J, with 14 bases between. Germline V gene sequence: CDR1 SGHNT, CDR2 YENEEA. CDR3 coding DNA: TGTGCCAGCAGCTTAGGATCTCTGGCGGGGCAAGAGACCCAGTACTTC. It specifies CASSLGSLAGQETQYF.